Presented here are 27 T cell receptor beta chains from one specimen sequenced in a study of CD8 T cell repertoires and HIV-1 epitope variants. The repertoire was sequenced with immunoSEQ multiplex PCR; TCRdb's copy has only in-frame clones and lacks some. The table includes several thousand clones, 60% to 80% detected once. Their cognate antigens are unknown. The source material was cultured CD8+ T cells derived from PBMCs. These receptors all come from a male donor with HIV.

The chain carries TRBV27 and TRBJ1-4; 7 bases line up with TRBD1. Germline V CDR1 and CDR2: MNHEY, SMNVEV (reference sequence). With V trimmed by 3 bases and J by 13 bases, 5 bases remained unmatched. The CDR3 covers 12 residues. In nucleotides, the CDR3 is TGTGCCAGCAGTTTTTTACAGGGGAGACTGTTTTTT. Its protein is CASSFLQGRLFF.

This clone was seen once. The chain is built from TRBV6-5 and TRBJ1-2; possibly TRBD1 for D (6 bases). The CDR3 has 15 residues. Germline V gene data show CDR1 as MNHEY and CDR2 as SVGAGI. V shed 6 bases and J shed 1 base, with 15 bases lying between them. The CDR3 DNA reads as TGTGCCAGCAGCCAAACAGGGTTCGATAACTATGGCTACACCTTC. Translation: CASSQTGFDNYGYTF.

This sequence joins TRBV5-4 and TRBJ1-4, with D maybe TRBD1 (5 bases). Germline CDR1 is SGHNT and CDR2 is YYREEE (reference sequence). The CDR3 covers 15 residues. Trimming removed 4 bases from V and 4 bases from J, with 14 bases in between. CDR3 in DNA: TGTGCCAGCAGCCCGGGGGACGGGGGTAATGAAAAACTGTTTTTT. It encodes CASSPGDGGNEKLFF.

The chain links TRBV4-3 to TRBJ2-7; 8 bases are a match to TRBD1. CDR3 length: 17 residues. The germline V gene has CDR1 LGHNA and CDR2 YSLEER. Losses at the gene ends were 3 bases for V and 4 bases for J; bases not matched to a gene: 14. The CDR3 reads CASSHTPQGALVYEQYF. In nucleotides, the CDR3 is TGCGCCAGCAGCCATACCCCTCAGGGGGCGCTGGTATACGAGCAGTACTTC.

The chain uses TRBV28 and TRBJ2-5, with D perhaps given as TRBD1 or TRBD2 (6 bases each). The DNA end favors TRBJ2-7, so the J call may be wrong. CDR3 size: 15 residues. The germline CDR1 and CDR2 sequences are MDHEN and SYDVKM. CDR3 amino acids: CASTKGWGAAYEQYF. As DNA, the CDR3 is TGTGCCAGCACCAAGGGGTGGGGGGCCGCCTACGAGCAGTACTTC.

This chain uses TRBV28 with TRBJ2-3, with a possible D match to TRBD1 (5 bases). Per germline, CDR1 MDHEN and CDR2 SYDVKM. V was trimmed by 2 bases and J by 1 base, leaving 7 bases between them. This CDR3 is built from 14 residues. The CDR3, as DNA: TGTGCCAGCAGTTTAGGGGCCCGCACAGATACGCAGTATTTT. It codes for CASSLGARTDTQYF. Full variable domain (missing parts from reference TRBV28 and TRBJ2-3): DVKVTQSSRYLVKRTGEKVFLECVQDMDHENMFWYRQDPGLGLRLIYFSYDVKMKEKGDIPEGYSVSREKKERFSLILESASTNQTSMYLCASSLGARTDTQYFGPGTRLTVL.

CDR3 sequence: CASSPGGINEQFF. For the CDR3, the DNA is TGTGCCAGCAGTCCGGGGGGAATTAATGAGCAGTTCTTC. The chain couples TRBV27 to TRBJ2-1, with 7 bases aligning to TRBD2. J was trimmed by 7 bases and V by 5 bases; bases with no gene match: 5. CDR1 and CDR2 from the germline V gene are MNHEY and SMNVEV (reference sequence). This CDR3 is built from 13 residues.

The gene calls are TRBV21-1 and TRBJ2-7; the table's TRBD1 call for D was not verified on the DNA. TRBV21-1 is an annotated pseudogene. CDR3 length: 13 residues. The chain's CDR3 is CANVQGWSYEQYF. The CDR3 bases are TGTGCCAACGTCCAGGGCTGGAGCTACGAGCAGTACTTC.

This clone showed up just a few times. This chain uses TRBV21-1 with TRBJ2-7; TRBD2 is taken as the D call from the table, unchecked against the DNA. TRBV21-1 is labeled a pseudogene. This CDR3 spans 12 amino acids. The CDR3 DNA reads TGTGCCAGCAGCTTACGGTTCTACGAGCAGTACTTC. Translation: CASSLRFYEQYF.

The chain couples TRBV28 to TRBJ2-7; 7 positions agree with TRBD1. Germline trimming cut 4 bases from V and 3 bases from J; bases unmatched to any gene: 12. CDR1 and CDR2 (germline): MDHEN, SYDVKM. This CDR3 has 16 amino acids. The CDR3 loop reads CASSWSLGQSLYEQYF. The CDR3 region has the DNA TGTGCCAGCAGTTGGTCACTGGGACAGAGCCTCTACGAGCAGTACTTC.

The chain combines TRBV5-6 with TRBJ1-2; 7 bases are a match to TRBD1. Unmatched junction bases numbered 13, after V lost 4 bases and J lost 7 bases. The germline CDR1 and CDR2 sequences are SGHDT and YYEEEE. The CDR3 runs to 15 residues. CDR3 bases: TGTGCCAGCAGCCTAGGGGACAGCGGGAGGGGTGGCTACACCTTC. Protein: CASSLGDSGRGGYTF.

The table lists this clone with a few counts. DNA for the CDR3: TGTGCCAGCAGCTTTAGAAGGACCGGGGAGCTGTTTTTT. Its translation is CASSFRRTGELFF. The chain has TRBV11-3 and TRBJ2-2; D not resolved. The V gene's germline CDR1 is SGHNT and CDR2 YENEEA. V lost 3 bases and J lost 5, with 7 bases in between. The CDR3 is 13 amino acids.

This clone has only a few counts. V usage is TRBV9 and J usage is TRBJ1-4, with a tentative D call TRBD1 (6 bases). This CDR3 comprises 14 residues. Germline CDR1 and CDR2: SGDLS and YYNGEE. V gave up 4 bases and J gave up 5 bases, with 12 bases separating them. The CDR3 sequence: CASSTTGSNEKLFF. CDR3 in DNA: TGTGCCAGCAGCACTACAGGGTCCAATGAAAAACTGTTTTTT.

The chain carries TRBV7-2 and TRBJ2-2, with TRBD2 matching 9 bases. This CDR3 spans 18 amino acids. Trimming took 1 base from V and 4 from J; bases not matched to a gene: 10. Germline lookup yields CDR1 SGHTA and CDR2 FQGNSA. CDR3 amino acids: CASSLVDGTSSFTGELFF. CDR3 in DNA: TGTGCCAGCAGCTTAGTGGACGGGACTAGCAGCTTCACCGGGGAGCTGTTTTTT.

This clone was seen a few times. This chain links TRBV28 with TRBJ1-1; weak D call: TRBD1 (6 bases). CDR1 and CDR2 from the germline V gene are MDHEN and SYDVKM. CDR3 length equals 12 residues. The germline V and J ends were trimmed by 3 bases and 14 bases, with 16 bases remaining between them. The CDR3 nucleotides read TGTGCCAGCAGTTTTCGGAGGACGGGGGGCTTCTTT. It specifies CASSFRRTGGFF.

This sequence joins TRBV9 and TRBJ1-2; no reliable D call. CDR1 SGDLS and CDR2 YYNGEE come from the germline V gene. V was shortened by 0 bases and J by 7 bases, with 10 bases between the two germline ends. The CDR3 runs 13 residues. The CDR3 DNA sequence: TGTGCCAGCAGCGTAGGTCTAGGAGCTGGCTACACCTTC. Translation: CASSVGLGAGYTF.

The chain joins TRBV7-9 to TRBJ2-5; 9 bases are a match to TRBD2. The junction had 2 bases not matched to a gene; V was cut back by 1 base and J by 2 bases. Germline CDR1 and CDR2: SEHNR and FQNEAQ (reference sequence). The CDR3 spans 15 residues. The CDR3 coding sequence is TGTGCCAGCAGCTTAGGTAGCGGGGGACAAGAGACCCAGTACTTC. Protein: CASSLGSGGQETQYF.

The chain uses TRBV5-6 and TRBJ2-7; D uncertain. Germline lookup yields CDR1 SGHDT and CDR2 YYEEEE. This CDR3 is 14 amino acids long. The V end was cut by 3 bases, the J end by 3 bases, with 13 bases between. This chain's CDR3 is CASSSGTELYEQYF. The CDR3 DNA follows: TGTGCCAGCAGCTCCGGAACGGAACTCTACGAGCAGTACTTC.

This clone was seen only once. The V call is TRBV10-3, the J call TRBJ1-5, with 7 nucleotides matching TRBD1. This CDR3 has 15 amino acids. Looked up from germline, CDR1 is ENHRY and CDR2 is SYGVKD. V gave up 4 bases and J gave up 3 bases; unmatched junction bases: 6. CDR3 coding DNA: TGTGCCATCAGTGCGAGGGACAGTCCCAATCAGCCCCAGCATTTT. Protein sequence: CAISARDSPNQPQHF.

This sequence joins TRBV7-9 and TRBJ2-7; 8 bases are a match to TRBD2. The CDR3 covers 15 residues. Germline lookup yields CDR1 SEHNR and CDR2 FQNEAQ (reference sequence). The V gene end was trimmed by 4 bases and the J gene end by 1 base; junction bases not matched to a gene: 6. The CDR3 reads CASSSSSGPSYEQYF. CDR3 nucleotide sequence: TGTGCCAGCAGCTCCTCTAGCGGGCCTTCCTACGAGCAGTACTTC.

J is TRBJ2-5 and V is TRBV28; TRBD1 is a possible D gene (6 bases). V lost 3 bases, J lost 3 bases, and 14 bases lay in between. Germline CDR1 and CDR2: MDHEN and SYDVKM. CDR3 length: 15 residues. Here the CDR3 reads CASSFRTGLEETQYF. The CDR3 DNA is TGTGCCAGCAGTTTCCGCACAGGGTTGGAAGAGACCCAGTACTTC.

This clone was picked up a small number of times. The CDR3 DNA follows: TGTGCCAGCCGCGGGACAGGGAGTACTGAAGCTTTCTTT. Its protein product is CASRGTGSTEAFF. The rearrangement links TRBV2 to TRBJ1-1; TRBD1 matches at 9 bases. The CDR3 consists of 13 residues. V lost 8 bases to trimming and J lost 5 bases; unmatched junction nucleotides: 6. Germline CDR1 is SNHLY and CDR2 is FYNNEI. The whole variable domain, remainder taken from reference TRBV2 and TRBJ1-1, is EPEVTQTPSHQVTQMGQEVILRCVPISNHLYFYWYRQILGQKVEFLVSFYNNEISEKSEIFDDQFSVERPDGSNFTLKIRSTKLEDSAMYFCASRGTGSTEAFFGQGTRLTVV.

The rearrangement joins TRBV9 to TRBJ2-7; 9 bases line up with TRBD2. Losses at the gene ends were 5 bases for V and 5 bases for J; bases not matched to a gene: 8. The germline gives CDR1 SGDLS, CDR2 YYNGEE. The CDR3 consists of 14 residues. The CDR3 region is CASSGGGGADEQYF. In DNA, the CDR3 is TGTGCCAGCAGTGGTGGCGGGGGGGCTGACGAGCAGTACTTC.

The rearrangement uses TRBV13 and TRBJ2-5, with D possibly matching TRBD1 (5 bases). The CDR3 contains 13 residues. Germline lookup yields CDR1 PRHDT and CDR2 FYEKMQ (reference sequence). The V gene lost 4 bases and the J gene lost 3 bases, with 9 bases spanning the gap. For the CDR3, the DNA is TGTGCCAGCAGCTCGACAGACAAAGAGACCCAGTACTTC. Encoded protein: CASSSTDKETQYF.

This clone was detected only a few times. V usage is TRBV30 and J usage is TRBJ1-4; 8 nucleotides match TRBD1. From germline, CDR1 is GTSNPN and CDR2 SVGIG (reference sequence). Germline trimming cut 5 bases from V and 2 bases from J; bases unmatched to any gene: 1. There are 13 residues in the CDR3. Written as DNA, the CDR3 is TGTGCCTGGGGGACAGGTACTAATGAAAAACTGTTTTTT. This translates into CAWGTGTNEKLFF.

This chain joins TRBV6-6 and TRBJ2-7; no definite D call. With 4 bases removed from V and 7 bases from J, the gap between germline ends came to 8 bases. Germline V gene sequence: CDR1 MNHNY, CDR2 SVGAGI (reference sequence). The CDR3 consists of 11 residues. CDR3 DNA sequence: TGTGCCAGCAGTTCGGACCGGGAGCAGTACTTC. Its protein product is CASSSDREQYF.

This sequence joins TRBV19 and TRBJ2-2; D remains unclear. The CDR3 is 13 amino acids. V lost 7 bases, J lost 5 bases, and 11 bases lay in between. Per the germline V gene, CDR1 is LNHDA and CDR2 is SQIVND (reference sequence). CDR3 DNA: TGTGCCAGTACCCTGGGGTGGACCGGGGAGCTGTTTTTT. Translated, it gives CASTLGWTGELFF. Complete variable domain (other parts from reference TRBV19 and TRBJ2-2): DGGITQSPKYLFRKEGQNVTLSCEQNLNHDAMYWYRQDPGQGLRLIYYSQIVNDFQKGDIAEGYSVSREKKESFPLTVTSAQKNPTAFYLCASTLGWTGELFFGEGSRLTVL.